This T cell receptor beta chain was identified in a study of blood T cell repertoires in COVID-19. Study at large: Whether acute or convalescent, the COVID-19 samples came from the United States, Italy and Spain. PBMCs, B-cell-depleted T cells, or T cells were the source of the cDNA or gDNA that made up the material.

In the source study's methods: Estimates of nucleated cell counts were drawn from the amplification of reference gene primers. Sequencing was performed with immunoSEQ multiplex PCR; in TCRdb, only in-frame clones are kept and a portion is missing. That table is the source of V, J and clone size, and D and trimming were worked out from the DNA. The sample holds roughly 130,000 clones, roughly 77% seen once. The CDR3 has 15 amino acids. The V gene's germline CDR1 is KGHSH and CDR2 LQKENI. Trimming shortened V by 5 bases and J by 7 bases, and 20 bases separated the two germline ends. One Seattle source followed patients from active infection through their disease course.

This chain connects TRBV18 to TRBJ1-2, with a tentative D call TRBD1 (5 bases). The TCR comes from a woman aged 65 to 85 with COVID-19, enrolled during active disease. The specimen sequenced was peripheral blood. The CDR3 loop reads CASSSNGHISGGYTF. The CDR3 DNA reads TGTGCCAGCTCATCAAACGGACATATTAGTGGTGGCTACACCTTC.